This T cell receptor beta chain was sequenced during a study of blood T cells in healthy people across ages. Germline V gene sequence: CDR1 LNHNV, CDR2 YYDKDF (reference sequence). The CDR3 contains 15 residues. J gave up 6 bases and V 3 bases, and 6 bases lay outside the gene matches. With a J-beta primer mix and a sample-barcoded 5' primer, a second PCR ran 7 to 11 cycles. Each CDR3 protein gets one entry after TCRdb re-called the 5' RACE reads with MiXCR. The data show approximately 800,000 distinct CDR3 sequences, just under 25% seen once. A few counts support this clonotype. The sample was also linked to a second study, of T cells of mothers and their children.

The source material was blood. The TCR originated in a boy between 10 and 17 years old in good health. The J gene is TRBJ1-5, the V gene TRBV15, with TRBD1 matching 9 bases. DNA of the CDR3: TGTGCCACCAGCAGCGGGACAGGGTATTCTCAGCCCCAGCATTTT. It translates to CATSSGTGYSQPQHF. The whole variable domain, filled in from reference TRBV15 and TRBJ1-5, reads DAMVIQNPRYQVTQFGKPVTLSCSQTLNHNVMYWYQQKSSQAPKLLFHYYDKDFNNEADTPDNFQSRRPNTSFCFLDIRSPGLGDTAMYLCATSSGTGYSQPQHFGDGTRLSIL.